This T cell receptor beta chain came from a study of T cell changes during pregnancy in multiple sclerosis. The protocol was immunoSEQ multiplex PCR, while the TCRdb copy is restricted to in-frame clones and leaves out a portion. Here the sample spans 40,000 to 55,000 clones, almost 95% being singletons. The CDR3 sequence is 13 residues long. From germline, CDR1 is SQVTM and CDR2 ANQGSEA. V was clipped by 4 bases and J by 0 bases, with 6 bases between them. This specimen consisted of CD8+ T cells from peripheral blood mononuclear cells, obtained in the first trimester of pregnancy. The sequence derives from a female donor with multiple sclerosis, enrolled in a pregnancy study. The rearrangement joins TRBV29-1 to TRBJ2-2; D not certain. In DNA form, the CDR3 reads TGCAGCGTTGGAACACCGAACACCGGGGAGCTGTTTTTT. It codes for CSVGTPNTGELFF.